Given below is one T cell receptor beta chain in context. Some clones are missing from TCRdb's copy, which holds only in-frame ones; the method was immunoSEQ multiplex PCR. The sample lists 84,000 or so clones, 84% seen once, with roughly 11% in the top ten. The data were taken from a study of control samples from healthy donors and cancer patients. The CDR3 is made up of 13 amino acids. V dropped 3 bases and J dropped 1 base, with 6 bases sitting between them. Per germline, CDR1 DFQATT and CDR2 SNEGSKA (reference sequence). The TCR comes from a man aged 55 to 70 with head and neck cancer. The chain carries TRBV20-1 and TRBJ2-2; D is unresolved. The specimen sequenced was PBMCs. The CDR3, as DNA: TGCAGTGCTAGTGAACAGAACACCGGGGAGCTGTTTTTT. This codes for CSASEQNTGELFF.